This T cell receptor (beta chain) was identified in a study of T-cell reconstitution after alpha-beta-depleted transplantation in children. Study-wide results and limits: The main origin of T-cell counts and diversity one year after transplant was newly produced T cells. Some patients' high day-60 TCRbeta diversity was traced to surviving recipient T cells and thymic progenitors. The origin of alpha-beta T cells about two months after transplant was reportedly several hundred expanded graft clones.

This clonotype came up a few times. The antigen is undetermined. J lost 8 bases, V lost 6 bases, and 13 bases had no gene match. From germline, CDR1 is MNHNS and CDR2 SASEGT. This CDR3 has 15 amino acids. Unique molecular identifiers were incorporated during preparation of the TCRbeta library. TCRdb reprocessed the PCR reads with MiXCR, giving one entry per CDR3 protein. The data contain fewer than 700,000 distinct CDR3 sequences, 10% to 15% of them singletons. This specimen consisted of PBMCs, mostly from graft donor cells, obtained 360 days after TCRalphabeta/CD19-depleted stem cell transplant. The V and J genes are TRBV6-1 and TRBJ2-1; TRBD2 matches 7 bases. The sequence came from a male patient aged 10 to 17 who had a stem cell transplant for acute myeloid leukemia, so the T cells may come from the graft donor. CDR3 sequence reads: CASSPSGILLDEQFF. CDR3 in DNA: TGTGCCAGCAGCCCCAGCGGGATCCTCCTAGATGAGCAGTTCTTC.